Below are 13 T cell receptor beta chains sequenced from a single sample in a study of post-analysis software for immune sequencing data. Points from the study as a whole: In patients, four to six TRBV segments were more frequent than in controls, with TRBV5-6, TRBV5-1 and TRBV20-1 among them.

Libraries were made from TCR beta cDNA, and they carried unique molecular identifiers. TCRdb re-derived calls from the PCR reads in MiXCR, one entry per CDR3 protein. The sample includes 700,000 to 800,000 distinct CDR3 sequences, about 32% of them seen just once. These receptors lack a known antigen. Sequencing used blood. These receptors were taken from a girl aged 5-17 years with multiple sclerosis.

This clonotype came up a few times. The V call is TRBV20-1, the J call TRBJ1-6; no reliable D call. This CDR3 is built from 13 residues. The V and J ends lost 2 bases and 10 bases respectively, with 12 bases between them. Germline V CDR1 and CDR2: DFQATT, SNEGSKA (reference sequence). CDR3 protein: CSARKTKDSPLHF. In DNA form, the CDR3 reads TGCAGTGCTAGAAAGACGAAAGACTCACCCCTCCACTTT.

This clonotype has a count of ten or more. CDR3 residues: CSVERLAGGYEQYF. CDR3 bases: TGCAGCGTTGAAAGGCTAGCGGGAGGCTACGAGCAGTACTTC. The chain couples TRBV29-1 to TRBJ2-7, with 11 positions matching TRBD2. Trimming at V came to 2 bases and at J to 3 bases, leaving 3 bases not matched to a gene. Looked up from germline, CDR1 is SQVTM and CDR2 is ANQGSEA. The CDR3 contains 14 residues.

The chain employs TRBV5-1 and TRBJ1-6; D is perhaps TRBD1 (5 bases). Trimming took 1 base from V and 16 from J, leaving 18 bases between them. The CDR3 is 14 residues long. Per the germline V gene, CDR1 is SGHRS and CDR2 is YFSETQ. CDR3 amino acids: CASSLISGRDQLHF. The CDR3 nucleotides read TGCGCCAGCAGCTTGATTTCCGGCAGGGACCAACTCCACTTT.

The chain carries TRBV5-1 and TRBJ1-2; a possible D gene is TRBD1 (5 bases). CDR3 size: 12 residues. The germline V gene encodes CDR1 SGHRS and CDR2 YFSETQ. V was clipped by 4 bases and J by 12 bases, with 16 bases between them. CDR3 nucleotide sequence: TGCGCCAGCAGCGCCCTTGGGGGGATAAACACCTTC. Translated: CASSALGGINTF.

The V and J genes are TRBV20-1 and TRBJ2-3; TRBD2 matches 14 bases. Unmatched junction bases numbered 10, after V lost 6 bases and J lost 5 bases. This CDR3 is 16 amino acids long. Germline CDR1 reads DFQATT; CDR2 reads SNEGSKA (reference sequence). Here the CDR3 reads CSARGTSGRLQDTQYF. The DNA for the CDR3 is TGCAGTGCCAGGGGGACTAGCGGGAGATTGCAAGATACGCAGTATTTT.

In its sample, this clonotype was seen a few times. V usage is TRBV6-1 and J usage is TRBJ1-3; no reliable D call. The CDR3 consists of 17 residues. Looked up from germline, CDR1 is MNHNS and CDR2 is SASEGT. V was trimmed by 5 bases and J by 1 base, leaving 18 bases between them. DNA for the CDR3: TGTGCCAGCAGTCGAAAGCCAGGCTTTAGATCTGGAAACACCATATATTTT. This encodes CASSRKPGFRSGNTIYF.

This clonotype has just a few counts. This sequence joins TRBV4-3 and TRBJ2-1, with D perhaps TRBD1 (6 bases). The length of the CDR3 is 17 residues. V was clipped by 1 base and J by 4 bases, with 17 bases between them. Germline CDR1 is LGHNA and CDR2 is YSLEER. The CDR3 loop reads CASSQVGGEAEYNEQFF. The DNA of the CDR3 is TGCGCCAGCAGCCAAGTTGGGGGCGAAGCTGAATACAATGAGCAGTTCTTC.

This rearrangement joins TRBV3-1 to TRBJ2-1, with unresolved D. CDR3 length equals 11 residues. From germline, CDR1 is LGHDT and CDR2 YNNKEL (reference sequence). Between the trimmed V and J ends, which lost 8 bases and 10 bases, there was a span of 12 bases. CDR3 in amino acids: CASSLTGEQFF. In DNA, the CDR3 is TGTGCCAGCTCTTTAACTGGCGAGCAGTTCTTC.

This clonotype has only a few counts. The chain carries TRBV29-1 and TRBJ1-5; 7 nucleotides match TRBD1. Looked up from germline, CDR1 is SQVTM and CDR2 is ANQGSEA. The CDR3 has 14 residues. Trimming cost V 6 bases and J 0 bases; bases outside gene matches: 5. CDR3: CSVGTDYSNQPQHF. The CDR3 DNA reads TGCAGCGTCGGGACAGACTATAGCAATCAGCCCCAGCATTTT.

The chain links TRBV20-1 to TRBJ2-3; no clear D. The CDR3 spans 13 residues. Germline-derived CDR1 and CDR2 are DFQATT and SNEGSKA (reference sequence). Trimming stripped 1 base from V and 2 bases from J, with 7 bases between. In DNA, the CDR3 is TGCAGTGCTAGAGCGACTCTCACAGATACGCAGTATTTT. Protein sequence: CSARATLTDTQYF.

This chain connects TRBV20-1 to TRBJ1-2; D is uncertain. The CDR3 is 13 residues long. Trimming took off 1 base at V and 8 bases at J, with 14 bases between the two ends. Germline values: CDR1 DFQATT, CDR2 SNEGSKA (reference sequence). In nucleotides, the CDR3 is TGCAGTGCTAGAGGCCCAGACGCTCCGGGCTACACCTTC. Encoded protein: CSARGPDAPGYTF.

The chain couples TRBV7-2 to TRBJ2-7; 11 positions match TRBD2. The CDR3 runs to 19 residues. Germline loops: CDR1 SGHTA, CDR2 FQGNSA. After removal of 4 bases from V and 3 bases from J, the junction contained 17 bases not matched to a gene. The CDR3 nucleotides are TGTGCCAGCAGCTCGTTAAGGGCCGACAGACTAGCGGGGAACTACGAGCAGTACTTC. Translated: CASSSLRADRLAGNYEQYF.

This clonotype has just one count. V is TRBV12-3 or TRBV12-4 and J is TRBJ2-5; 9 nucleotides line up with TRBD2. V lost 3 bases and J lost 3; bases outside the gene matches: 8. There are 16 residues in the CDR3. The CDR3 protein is CASSLIAGGGEETQYF. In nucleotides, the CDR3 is TGTGCCAGCAGTTTGATCGCGGGAGGGGGAGAAGAGACCCAGTACTTC.